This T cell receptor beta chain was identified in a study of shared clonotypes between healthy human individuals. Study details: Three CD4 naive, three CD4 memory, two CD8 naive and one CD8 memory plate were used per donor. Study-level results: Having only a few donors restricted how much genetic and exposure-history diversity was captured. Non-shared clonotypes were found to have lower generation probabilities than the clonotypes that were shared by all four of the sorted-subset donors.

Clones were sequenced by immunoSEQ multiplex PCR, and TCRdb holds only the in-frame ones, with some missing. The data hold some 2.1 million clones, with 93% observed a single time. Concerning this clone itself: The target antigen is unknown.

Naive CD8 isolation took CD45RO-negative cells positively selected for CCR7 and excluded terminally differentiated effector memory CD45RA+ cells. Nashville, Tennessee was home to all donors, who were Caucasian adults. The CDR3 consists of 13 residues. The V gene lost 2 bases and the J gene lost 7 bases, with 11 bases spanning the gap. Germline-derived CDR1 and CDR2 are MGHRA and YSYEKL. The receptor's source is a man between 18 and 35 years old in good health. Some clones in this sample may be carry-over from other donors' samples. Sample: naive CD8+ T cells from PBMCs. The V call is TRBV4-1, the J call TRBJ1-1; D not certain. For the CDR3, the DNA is TGCGCCAGCAGCCAAAGACGATCCAGTGAAGCTTTCTTT. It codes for CASSQRRSSEAFF.